The 21 T cell receptor beta chains below were found in one sample sequenced in a study of T cell responses to AZD1222 COVID-19 vaccine listed by TCRdb under 2021. The meaning of the sample's time point label: baseline before first vaccination. Libraries were prepared through the immunoSEQ multiplex PCR assay. This immuneACCESS table, as held by TCRdb, lists in-frame sequences with V and J called but not all clones. Of the missing ones, under half trace to an unresolved V gene in checked studies; the others have no known cause. Counted in this sample were around 81,000 clones; roughly 80% of them appeared once. The ten largest clones represent around 2.8% of the sample. The material sequenced was peripheral blood, taken on day 0 of AZD1222 vaccination. The receptors were sampled from an adult in good health.

The chain links TRBV6-5 to TRBJ2-1; TRBD2 aligns across 8 bases. CDR1 is MNHEY and CDR2 is SVGAGI in the germline V gene. V was clipped by 2 bases and J by 4 bases; unmatched bases: 7. The CDR3 loop spans 16 amino acids. In DNA, the CDR3 is TGTGCCAGCAGTTACAGTCGGGGGGGCCGTTACAATGAGCAGTTCTTC. Protein product: CASSYSRGGRYNEQFF.

This clone was picked up a small number of times. The chain joins TRBV6-5 to TRBJ1-5; unclear D gene. V was shortened by 2 bases and J by 0 bases, with 8 bases between the two germline ends. The CDR3 loop spans 15 amino acids. Germline lookup yields CDR1 MNHEY and CDR2 SVGAGI. In DNA form, the CDR3 reads TGTGCCAGCAGTTACACTCAGGATAGCAATCAGCCCCAGCATTTT. Encoded protein: CASSYTQDSNQPQHF.

The chain uses TRBV18 and TRBJ1-1; D unresolved. Germline CDR1 reads KGHSH; CDR2 reads LQKENI. The V and J ends lost 2 bases and 8 bases respectively, with 15 bases between them. CDR3 length: 14 amino acids. CDR3 sequence: CASSPNVSPFEAFF. In nucleotides, the CDR3 is TGTGCCAGCTCACCAAACGTTAGTCCATTCGAAGCTTTCTTT. Filled out from reference TRBV18 and TRBJ1-1, the complete variable domain reads NAGVMQNPRHLVRRRGQEARLRCSPMKGHSHVYWYRQLPEEGLKFMVYLQKENIIDESGMPKERFSAEFPKEGPSILRIQQVVRGDSAAYFCASSPNVSPFEAFFGQGTRLTVV.

The chain uses TRBV6-2 or TRBV6-3 and TRBJ2-3; perhaps TRBD2 as D (6 bases). Trimming pared 6 bases from V and 0 bases from J, leaving 10 bases between. This CDR3 has 14 residues. Germline CDR1 is MNHEY and CDR2 is SVGEGT. The CDR3 loop is CASSLAASTDTQYF. The CDR3 DNA reads as TGTGCCAGCAGCTTAGCGGCTAGCACAGATACGCAGTATTTT.

The chain combines TRBV7-2 with TRBJ1-2; maybe TRBD1 (6 bases). The length of the CDR3 is 14 residues. Trimming shortened V by 7 bases and J by 10 bases, and 22 bases separated the two germline ends. Germline V gene lookup returns CDR1 SGHTA and CDR2 FQGNSA. In DNA form, the CDR3 reads TGTGCCAGCACTAAACCCGGGACAAGTGTGACCTACACCTTC. The encoded protein is CASTKPGTSVTYTF.

The rearrangement links TRBV19 to TRBJ1-5, with D possibly being TRBD1 (6 bases). This CDR3 contains 13 residues. The germline CDR1 and CDR2 sequences are LNHDA and SQIVND (reference sequence). Trimming took 5 bases from V and 5 from J, leaving 10 bases between them. CDR3 in DNA: TGTGCCAGTAGTCCGAACAGGGATCAGCCCCAGCATTTT. Its translation: CASSPNRDQPQHF.

This clone appeared once. The chain joins TRBV3-1 (or the pseudogene TRBV3-2) to TRBJ2-7; D ambiguous. CDR1 is LGHDT and CDR2 is YNNKEL in the germline V gene (reference sequence). The V end was cut by 4 bases, the J end by 6 bases, with 7 bases between. The length of the CDR3 is 11 residues. The CDR3 is CASSLRGEQYF. DNA for the CDR3: TGTGCCAGCAGCCTGAGAGGCGAGCAGTACTTC.

The CDR3 DNA reads as TGTGCCTGGAGTGTATTGTGGGAGACCCAGTACTTC. It encodes CAWSVLWETQYF. V usage is TRBV30 and J usage is TRBJ2-5; no clear D. V was shortened by 0 bases and J by 5 bases, with 7 bases between the two germline ends. CDR1 GTSNPN and CDR2 SVGIG come from the germline V gene (reference sequence). This CDR3 has 12 amino acids.

The CDR3 coding sequence is TGTGCCAGTAGAGATACAGGGTATTACAATGAGCAGTTCTTC. This codes for CASRDTGYYNEQFF. The chain couples TRBV19 to TRBJ2-1, with a possible D match to TRBD1 (6 bases). Germline V lookup: CDR1 LNHDA, CDR2 SQIVND (reference sequence). V gave up 6 bases and J gave up 4 bases, with 13 bases separating them. The CDR3 runs 14 residues. The whole variable domain, filled in from reference TRBV19 and TRBJ2-1, reads DGGITQSPKYLFRKEGQNVTLSCEQNLNHDAMYWYRQDPGQGLRLIYYSQIVNDFQKGDIAEGYSVSREKKESFPLTVTSAQKNPTAFYLCASRDTGYYNEQFFGPGTRLTVL.

This rearrangement joins TRBV3-1 (or the pseudogene TRBV3-2) to TRBJ2-3; perhaps TRBD1 as D (5 bases). The germline CDR1 and CDR2 sequences are LGHDT and YNNKEL (reference sequence). The V gene lost 7 bases and the J gene lost 5 bases, with 22 bases spanning the gap. This CDR3 comprises 16 residues. CDR3 amino acids: CASTHPGRGPKDTQYF. The CDR3 DNA reads TGTGCCAGCACTCATCCCGGTAGGGGCCCTAAAGATACGCAGTATTTT.

The sample holds a few counts of this clone. The chain couples TRBV7-2 to TRBJ1-3; D not certain. Germline V gives CDR1 SGHTA, CDR2 FQGNSA. V shed 5 bases and J shed 0 bases, with 5 bases lying between them. The CDR3 has 13 residues. The CDR3, as DNA: TGTGCCAGCAGCACAGACTCTGGAAACACCATATATTTT. It specifies CASSTDSGNTIYF.

This chain connects TRBV19 to TRBJ1-3; D gene ambiguous. This CDR3 spans 15 amino acids. Germline lookup yields CDR1 LNHDA and CDR2 SQIVND (reference sequence). V lost 5 bases to trimming and J lost 0 bases, with 11 bases between them. DNA for the CDR3: TGTGCCAGTAGTCACACCGGGATCTCTGGAAACACCATATATTTT. Translated: CASSHTGISGNTIYF. Variable domain in full (rest from reference TRBV19 and TRBJ1-3): DGGITQSPKYLFRKEGQNVTLSCEQNLNHDAMYWYRQDPGQGLRLIYYSQIVNDFQKGDIAEGYSVSREKKESFPLTVTSAQKNPTAFYLCASSHTGISGNTIYFGEGSWLTVV.

This chain uses TRBV10-3 with TRBJ1-5; 10 bases line up with TRBD1. The CDR3 covers 16 residues. J gave up 5 bases and V 1 base, and 5 bases lay outside the gene matches. Germline CDR1 is ENHRY and CDR2 is SYGVKD. For the CDR3, the DNA is TGTGCCATCAGTGAGTTAGGGACAGGGGCCCATCAGCCCCAGCATTTT. Residues: CAISELGTGAHQPQHF.

The gene calls are TRBV3-1 (or the pseudogene TRBV3-2) and TRBJ2-7; 8 bases match TRBD1. Germline lookup yields CDR1 LGHDT and CDR2 YNNKEL (reference sequence). The CDR3 consists of 15 residues. The J segment lost 1 base and the V segment lost 5 bases, leaving 7 bases of the junction unmatched. The CDR3 loop reads CASSSRQGSSYEQYF. For the CDR3, the DNA is TGTGCCAGCAGCTCTCGACAGGGGTCGTCCTACGAGCAGTACTTC.

The V call is TRBV7-2, the J call TRBJ2-7; 10 bases are shared with TRBD1. J gave up 0 bases and V 5 bases, and 4 bases lay outside the gene matches. The CDR3 totals 15 residues. The V gene's germline CDR1 is SGHTA and CDR2 FQGNSA. The CDR3 sequence: CASSPRTGGSYEQYF. As DNA, the CDR3 is TGTGCCAGCAGCCCAAGGACAGGGGGCTCCTACGAGCAGTACTTC.

This clone has just a few counts. The V gene is TRBV20-1, the J gene TRBJ1-1; perhaps TRBD1 as D (6 bases). Germline lookup yields CDR1 DFQATT and CDR2 SNEGSKA (reference sequence). The CDR3 sequence is 11 residues long. V lost 8 bases and J 7 bases, leaving 14 bases between the germline ends. CDR3 region: CSTGTQIEAFF. In DNA form, the CDR3 reads TGCAGTACGGGGACACAGATTGAAGCTTTCTTT.

The chain uses TRBV6-5 and TRBJ2-3; TRBD1 matches at 10 bases. Unmatched junction bases numbered 3, after V lost 6 bases and J lost 3 bases. This CDR3 region has 14 residues. Per germline, CDR1 MNHEY and CDR2 SVGAGI. The CDR3 nucleotides are TGTGCCAGCAGGGGACAGGGGTTGACAGATACGCAGTATTTT. This gives the protein CASRGQGLTDTQYF.

CDR3: CASTLSAGSSYNEQFF. The CDR3 DNA reads TGCGCCAGCACCCTGTCGGCGGGTAGCTCCTACAATGAGCAGTTCTTC. V and J are TRBV4-1 and TRBJ2-1, with TRBD2 as a possible D gene (5 bases). V shed 7 bases and J shed 0 bases, with 16 bases lying between them. The germline gives CDR1 MGHRA, CDR2 YSYEKL. This CDR3 has 16 amino acids.

CDR3 coding DNA: TGTGCCTGGAGTTGGGGAGGCACCGGGGAGCTGTTTTTT. Protein product: CAWSWGGTGELFF. This chain uses TRBV30 with TRBJ2-2; perhaps TRBD2 as D (6 bases). Trimming stripped 2 bases from V and 4 bases from J, with 8 bases between. Germline lookup yields CDR1 GTSNPN and CDR2 SVGIG (reference sequence). The CDR3 runs 13 residues.

The rearrangement links TRBV7-6 to TRBJ1-4; D is ambiguous. CDR1 and CDR2 from the germline V gene are SGHVS and FNYEAQ. V was clipped by 3 bases and J by 4 bases, with 3 bases between them. This CDR3 is 12 amino acids long. CDR3 DNA: TGTGCCAGCAGCTTGATTAATGAAAAACTGTTTTTT. Its translation: CASSLINEKLFF.

The genes are TRBV7-8 and TRBJ1-1; possible D gene TRBD1, 5 bases. V gave up 6 bases and J gave up 1 base, with 21 bases separating them. The CDR3 consists of 17 residues. From germline, CDR1 is SGHVS and CDR2 FQNEAQ. CDR3 coding DNA: TGTGCCAGCAGTTCTAACCCTGGGAACAGGAAGAACACTGAAGCTTTCTTT. It translates to CASSSNPGNRKNTEAFF.